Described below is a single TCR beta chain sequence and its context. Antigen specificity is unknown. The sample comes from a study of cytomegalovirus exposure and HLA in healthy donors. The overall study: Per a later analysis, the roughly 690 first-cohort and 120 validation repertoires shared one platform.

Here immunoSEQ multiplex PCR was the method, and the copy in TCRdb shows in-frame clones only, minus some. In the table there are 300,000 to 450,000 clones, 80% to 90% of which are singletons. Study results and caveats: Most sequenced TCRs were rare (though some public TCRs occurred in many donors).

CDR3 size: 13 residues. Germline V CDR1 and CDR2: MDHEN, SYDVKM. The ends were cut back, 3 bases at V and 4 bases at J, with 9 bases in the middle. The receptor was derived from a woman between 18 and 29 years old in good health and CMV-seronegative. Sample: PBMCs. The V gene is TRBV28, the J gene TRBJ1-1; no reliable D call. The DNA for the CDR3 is TGTGCCAGCAGTTTTTCTGCGGGCACTGAAGCTTTCTTT. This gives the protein CASSFSAGTEAFF.